This TCR beta chain was observed in a study of identifying expanded T cells in peripheral blood. Sequencing used immunoSEQ multiplex PCR; TCRdb keeps in-frame clones, though not all of them. The table shows around 100,000 clones, with approximately 90% occurring only once. The CDR3 runs 14 residues. CDR1 is MNHNY, CDR2 SVGAGI, per germline (reference sequence). The J segment lost 5 bases and the V segment lost 7 bases, leaving 6 bases of the junction unmatched. Material for sequencing was blood. The chain employs TRBV6-6 and TRBJ1-5; TRBD1 aligns across 9 bases. This clonotype was sampled from a person between 18 and 70 years old in good health. The CDR3: CASKRTGEDQPQHF. The CDR3 DNA sequence: TGTGCCAGCAAACGGACAGGGGAGGATCAGCCCCAGCATTTT.